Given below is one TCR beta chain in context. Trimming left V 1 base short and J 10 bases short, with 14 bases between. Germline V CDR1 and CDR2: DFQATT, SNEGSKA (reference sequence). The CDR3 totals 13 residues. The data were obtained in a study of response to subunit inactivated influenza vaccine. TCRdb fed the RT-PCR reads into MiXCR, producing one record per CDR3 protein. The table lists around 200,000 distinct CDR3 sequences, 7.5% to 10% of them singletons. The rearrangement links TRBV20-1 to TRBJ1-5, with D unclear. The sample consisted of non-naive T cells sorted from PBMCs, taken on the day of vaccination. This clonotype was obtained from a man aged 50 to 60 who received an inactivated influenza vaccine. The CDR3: CSARGRVGEPQHF. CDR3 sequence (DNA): TGCAGTGCTAGAGGGAGGGTCGGTGAACCCCAGCATTTT.